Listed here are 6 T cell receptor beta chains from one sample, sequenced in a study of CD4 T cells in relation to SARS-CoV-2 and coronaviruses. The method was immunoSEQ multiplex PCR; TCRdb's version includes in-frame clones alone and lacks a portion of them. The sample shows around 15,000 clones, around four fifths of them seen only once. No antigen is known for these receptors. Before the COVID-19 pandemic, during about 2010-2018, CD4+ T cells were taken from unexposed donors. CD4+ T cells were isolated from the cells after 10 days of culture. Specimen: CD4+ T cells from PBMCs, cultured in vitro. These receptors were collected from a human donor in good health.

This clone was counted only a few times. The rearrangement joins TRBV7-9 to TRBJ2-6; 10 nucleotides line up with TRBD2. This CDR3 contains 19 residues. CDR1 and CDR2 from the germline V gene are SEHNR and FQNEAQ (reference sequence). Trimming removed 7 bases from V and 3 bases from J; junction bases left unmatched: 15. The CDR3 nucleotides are TGTGCCAGCACCCAAAGGGGTTCTAGCGGGAGTAGTGGGGCCAACGTCCTGACTTTC. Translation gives CASTQRGSSGSSGANVLTF.

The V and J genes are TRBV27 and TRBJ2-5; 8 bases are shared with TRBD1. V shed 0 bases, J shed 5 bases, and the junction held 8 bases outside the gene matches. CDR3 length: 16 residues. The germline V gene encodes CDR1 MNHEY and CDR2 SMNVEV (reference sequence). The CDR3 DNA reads TGTGCCAGCAGTTTATCGTATCAGGGGGCTGGGGAGACCCAGTACTTC. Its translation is CASSLSYQGAGETQYF.

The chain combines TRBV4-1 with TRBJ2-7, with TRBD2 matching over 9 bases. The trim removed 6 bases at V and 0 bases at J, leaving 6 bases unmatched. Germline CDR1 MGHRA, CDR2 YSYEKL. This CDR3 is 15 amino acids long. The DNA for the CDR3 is TGCGCCAGCAGTCGAAGCGGGGGGAGCTCCTACGAGCAGTACTTC. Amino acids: CASSRSGGSSYEQYF.

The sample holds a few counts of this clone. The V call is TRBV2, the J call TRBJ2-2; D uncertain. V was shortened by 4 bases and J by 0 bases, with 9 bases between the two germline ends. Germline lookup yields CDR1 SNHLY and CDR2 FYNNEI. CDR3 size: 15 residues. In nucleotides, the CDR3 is TGTGCCAGCAGTGTGACGGAATCGAACACCGGGGAGCTGTTTTTT. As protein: CASSVTESNTGELFF.

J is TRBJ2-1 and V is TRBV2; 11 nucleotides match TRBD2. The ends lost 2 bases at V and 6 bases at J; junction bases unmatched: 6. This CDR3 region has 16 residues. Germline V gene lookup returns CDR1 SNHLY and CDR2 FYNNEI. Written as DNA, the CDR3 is TGTGCCAGCAGTGAAAGGCTAGCGGGAGGAGGCAATGAGCAGTTCTTC. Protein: CASSERLAGGGNEQFF.

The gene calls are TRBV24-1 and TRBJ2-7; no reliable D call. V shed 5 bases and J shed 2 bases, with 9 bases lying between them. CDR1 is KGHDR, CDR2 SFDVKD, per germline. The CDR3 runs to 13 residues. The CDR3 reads CATSGSATYEQYF. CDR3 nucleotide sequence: TGTGCCACCAGTGGTTCAGCCACCTACGAGCAGTACTTC.